This entry describes one T cell receptor beta chain. The antigen is unknown. This sample is part of a study of CD8 T cells in Susac syndrome. Study information: Patients with Susac syndrome had blood drawn and were at that point therapy-naive, on corticosteroids, or on intravenous immunoglobulin alone. Findings and caveats of the study: The CD4+ T cell repertoires, which came from Susac syndrome patients, showed no sign of clonal expansion.

RNA was extracted with the RNeasy kit, and a quantity of 0.5 to 1 ug was reverse transcribed using random hexamers. TCRdb called the immunoSEQ multiplex PCR reads again in MiXCR, with one record for every CDR3 protein. The sample includes some 200,000 distinct CDR3 sequences, about 94% of them seen just once. CDR3 length: 16 amino acids. V shed 4 bases and J 5 bases; nucleotides not matched to a gene: 14. Germline V gene lookup returns CDR1 SGHRS and CDR2 YFSETQ. The specimen was CD4+ T cells from PBMCs. The receptor was derived from a human donor with Susac syndrome. V gene TRBV5-1 combines with J gene TRBJ1-1; 7 bases match TRBD1. The CDR3 DNA is TGCGCCAGCAGCCGCGGCCCAGACAGGGAAGGAACTGAAGCTTTCTTT. It translates to CASSRGPDREGTEAFF.